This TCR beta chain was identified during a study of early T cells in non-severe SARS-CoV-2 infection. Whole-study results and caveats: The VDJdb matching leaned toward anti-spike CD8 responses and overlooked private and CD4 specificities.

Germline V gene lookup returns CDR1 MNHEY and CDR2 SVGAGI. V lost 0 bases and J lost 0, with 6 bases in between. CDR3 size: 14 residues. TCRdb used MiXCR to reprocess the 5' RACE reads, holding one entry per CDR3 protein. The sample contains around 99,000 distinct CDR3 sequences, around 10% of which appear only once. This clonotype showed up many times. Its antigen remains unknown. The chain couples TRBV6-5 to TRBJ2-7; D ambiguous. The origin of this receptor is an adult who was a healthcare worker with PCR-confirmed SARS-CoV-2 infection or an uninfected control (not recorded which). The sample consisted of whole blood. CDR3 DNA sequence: TGTGCCAGCAGTTACTCTCTTAGCTCCTACGAGCAGTACTTC. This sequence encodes CASSYSLSSYEQYF.